The 16 T cell receptor beta chains below come from one sample, sequenced in a study of blood T cell repertoires in COVID-19. The data were produced by immunoSEQ multiplex PCR, yet TCRdb's version contains in-frame clones alone and is incomplete. This repertoire shows about half a million clones, 89% found once; its top ten account for around 0.9%. Sample: peripheral blood. These receptors were obtained from a man aged 18 to 29 with COVID-19, enrolled during active disease.

This chain connects TRBV7-8 to TRBJ2-7, with 7 nucleotides matching TRBD1. The germline V gene has CDR1 SGHVS and CDR2 FQNEAQ. CDR3 length: 16 amino acids. V was pared by 5 bases and J by 1 base, with 11 bases of the junction left unmatched. The DNA of the CDR3 is TGTGCCAGCAGCCCGAGGGACAGTATGGGTTCCTACGAGCAGTACTTC. It yields the protein CASSPRDSMGSYEQYF.

This chain joins TRBV6-1 and TRBJ2-7, with D perhaps matching TRBD2 (6 bases). Germline V lookup: CDR1 MNHNS, CDR2 SASEGT. The V end was cut by 2 bases, the J end by 7 bases, with 18 bases between. The CDR3 totals 15 residues. For the CDR3, the DNA is TGTGCCAGCAGTGAAATCCCAGGAGGGTTGGGGGAGCAGTACTTC. Protein product: CASSEIPGGLGEQYF.

J is TRBJ1-5 and V is TRBV6-5; TRBD1 matches 7 bases. There are 14 residues in the CDR3. Germline trimming cut 6 bases from V and 0 bases from J; bases unmatched to any gene: 2. Looked up from germline, CDR1 is MNHEY and CDR2 is SVGAGI. The CDR3 reads CASSRGDSNQPQHF. The CDR3 DNA reads as TGTGCCAGCAGCAGGGGGGATAGCAATCAGCCCCAGCATTTT.

This rearrangement joins TRBV3-1 (or the pseudogene TRBV3-2) to TRBJ1-4; D gene uncertain. Trimming shortened V by 2 bases and J by 3 bases, and 7 bases separated the two germline ends. CDR1 is LGHDT and CDR2 is YNNKEL in the germline V gene (reference sequence). The CDR3 has 14 amino acids. The CDR3 DNA is TGTGCCAGCAGCCAACGGGAAGCTAATGAAAAACTGTTTTTT. Translated: CASSQREANEKLFF.

The gene calls are TRBV18 and TRBJ2-5; D is unresolved. Per the germline V gene, CDR1 is KGHSH and CDR2 is LQKENI. The length of the CDR3 is 14 residues. The germline V and J ends were trimmed by 1 base and 3 bases, with 9 bases remaining between them. CDR3 amino acids: CASSPRLTEETQYF. The CDR3 coding sequence is TGTGCCAGCTCACCACGTCTAACAGAAGAGACCCAGTACTTC.

V usage is TRBV29-1 and J usage is TRBJ1-2, with D maybe TRBD1 (6 bases). This CDR3 contains 12 residues. Trimming shortened V by 6 bases and J by 3 bases, and 11 bases separated the two germline ends. Germline V lookup: CDR1 SQVTM, CDR2 ANQGSEA. The CDR3 DNA reads TGCAGCGTCGTACAGGGAGACTATGGCTACACCTTC. Protein sequence: CSVVQGDYGYTF.

The CDR3 sequence is CASSLTGTGQETQYF. CDR3 nucleotide sequence: TGCGCCAGCAGCTTGACAGGGACAGGGCAAGAGACCCAGTACTTC. V usage is TRBV5-1 and J usage is TRBJ2-5; TRBD1 matches at 9 bases. Germline values: CDR1 SGHRS, CDR2 YFSETQ. There are 15 residues in the CDR3. J was trimmed by 2 bases and V by 1 base; bases with no gene match: 3.

The chain uses TRBV6-5 and TRBJ1-1; D gene uncertain. V was trimmed by 9 bases and J by 6 bases, leaving 8 bases between them. There are 10 residues in the CDR3. Germline loops: CDR1 MNHEY, CDR2 SVGAGI. DNA for the CDR3: TGTGCCAGTGGAGGACCTGAAGCTTTCTTT. It is translated as CASGGPEAFF.

The CDR3 DNA reads as TGCGCCAGCAGCCAGACTCTAGCGGGGGGGCGTGGGGCCAACGTCCTGACTTTC. This sequence encodes CASSQTLAGGRGANVLTF. This rearrangement joins TRBV4-1 to TRBJ2-6, with TRBD2 matching 12 bases. Germline-derived CDR1 and CDR2 are MGHRA and YSYEKL. The ends lost 3 bases at V and 3 bases at J; junction bases unmatched: 6. The length of the CDR3 is 18 residues.

V and J are TRBV11-3 and TRBJ1-6, with 9 nucleotides matching TRBD1. Germline CDR1 reads SGHNT; CDR2 reads YENEEA. The CDR3 has 14 residues. The ends lost 6 bases at V and 7 bases at J; junction bases unmatched: 4. This CDR3 reads CASSLGQGNSPLHF. The CDR3 bases are TGTGCCAGCAGTCTGGGACAGGGAAATTCACCCCTCCACTTT.

The chain links TRBV12-3 or TRBV12-4 to TRBJ1-1, with no clear D. Trimming cost V 6 bases and J 3 bases, with 8 bases left between them. This CDR3 is 12 amino acids long. CDR3 loop: CASRERDTEAFF. The CDR3 DNA reads as TGTGCCAGCAGGGAGCGGGACACTGAAGCTTTCTTT.

This clone was counted once. The chain links TRBV6-5 to TRBJ2-2, with D hard to call. Germline V lookup: CDR1 MNHEY, CDR2 SVGAGI. V lost 2 bases, J lost 9 bases, and 4 bases lay in between. CDR3 size: 11 residues. The CDR3 reads CASSYGRELFF. The CDR3 bases are TGTGCCAGCAGTTACGGCCGGGAGCTGTTTTTT.

The chain employs TRBV7-3 and TRBJ2-6; maybe TRBD1 (6 bases). The ends were cut back, 8 bases at V and 3 bases at J, with 17 bases in the middle. Germline V gives CDR1 SGHTA, CDR2 FQGTGA. CDR3 size: 16 residues. The CDR3 loop is CASGGRGLGGANVLTF. CDR3 in DNA: TGTGCCAGCGGGGGCAGGGGATTAGGTGGGGCCAACGTCCTGACTTTC.

The chain combines TRBV7-9 with TRBJ2-1; 15 bases align to TRBD2. The CDR3 runs to 19 residues. The germline CDR1 and CDR2 sequences are SEHNR and FQNEAQ (reference sequence). V shed 2 bases, J shed 4 bases, and the junction held 9 bases outside the gene matches. This CDR3 reads CASSLSRTSGRAGYNEQFF. CDR3 coding DNA: TGTGCCAGCAGCTTATCGAGGACTAGCGGGAGGGCAGGGTACAATGAGCAGTTCTTC.

V usage is TRBV3-1 (or the pseudogene TRBV3-2) and J usage is TRBJ2-3; TRBD2 matches 10 bases. Germline trimming cut 3 bases from V and 4 bases from J; bases unmatched to any gene: 7. CDR1 is LGHDT and CDR2 is YNNKEL in the germline V gene (reference sequence). The CDR3 loop spans 16 amino acids. CDR3 loop: CASSQSGTSVADTQYF. The CDR3, as DNA: TGTGCCAGCAGCCAGTCCGGGACTAGCGTCGCAGATACGCAGTATTTT.

This chain joins TRBV7-2 and TRBJ2-2, with D maybe TRBD2 (6 bases). V was pared by 4 bases and J by 7 bases, with 19 bases between. This CDR3 is 16 amino acids long. Per the germline V gene, CDR1 is SGHTA and CDR2 is FQGNSA. CDR3 DNA sequence: TGTGCCAGCAGCTCGTCCGGGACTCTAGAGGGCGGGGAGCTGTTTTTT. This translates into CASSSSGTLEGGELFF.